The source of this TCR beta chain is a study of blood T cell repertoires in COVID-19. Study context: Sample material is recorded as cDNA or gDNA derived from T cells, B-cell-depleted T cells, or PBMCs.

In the study's own analysis: Reference gene primer amplification gave estimated nucleated cell counts. Produced via immunoSEQ multiplex PCR; TCRdb's table is partial and in-frame only. That table furnishes V, J and clone size, whereas the DNA furnished D and trimming. Among a few hundred thousand clones listed, 70% to 90% were seen once. V lost 4 bases to trimming and J lost 0 bases; unmatched junction nucleotides: 16. The CDR3 has 20 amino acids. Germline CDR1 LGHNA, CDR2 YNFKEQ. Material for sequencing was peripheral blood. The receptor's source is a woman between 45 and 65 years old who had recovered from COVID-19. V and J are TRBV4-2 and TRBJ2-3; the match to TRBD1 covers 10 bases. CDR3 coding DNA: TGTGCCAGCAGCCTCCTACCGGGACAGGGGCGGGGGGCCAGCACAGATACGCAGTATTTT. Its protein is CASSLLPGQGRGASTDTQYF.